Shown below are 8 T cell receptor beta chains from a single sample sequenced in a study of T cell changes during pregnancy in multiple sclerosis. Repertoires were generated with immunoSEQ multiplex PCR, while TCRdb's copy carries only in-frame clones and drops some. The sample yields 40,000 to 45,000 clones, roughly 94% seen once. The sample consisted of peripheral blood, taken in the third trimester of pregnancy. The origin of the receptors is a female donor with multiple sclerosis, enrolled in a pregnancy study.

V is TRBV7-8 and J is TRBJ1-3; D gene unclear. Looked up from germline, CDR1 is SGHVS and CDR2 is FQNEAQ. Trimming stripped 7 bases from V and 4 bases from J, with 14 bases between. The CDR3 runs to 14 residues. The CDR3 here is CASTPVGAGNTIYF. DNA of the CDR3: TGTGCCAGCACCCCAGTAGGAGCAGGAAACACCATATATTTT.

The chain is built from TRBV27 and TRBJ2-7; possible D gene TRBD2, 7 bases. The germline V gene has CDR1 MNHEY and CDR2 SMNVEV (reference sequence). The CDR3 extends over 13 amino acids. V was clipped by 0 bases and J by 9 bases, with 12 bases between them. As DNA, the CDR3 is TGTGCCAGCAGTTTATCTCGGGGGGCCAGGCAGTACTTC. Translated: CASSLSRGARQYF.

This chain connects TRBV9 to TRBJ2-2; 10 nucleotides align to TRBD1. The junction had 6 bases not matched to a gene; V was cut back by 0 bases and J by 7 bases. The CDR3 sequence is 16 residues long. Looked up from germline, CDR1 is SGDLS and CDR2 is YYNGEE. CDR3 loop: CASSVETGGWGGELFF. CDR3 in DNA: TGTGCCAGCAGCGTAGAGACAGGGGGCTGGGGCGGGGAGCTGTTTTTT.

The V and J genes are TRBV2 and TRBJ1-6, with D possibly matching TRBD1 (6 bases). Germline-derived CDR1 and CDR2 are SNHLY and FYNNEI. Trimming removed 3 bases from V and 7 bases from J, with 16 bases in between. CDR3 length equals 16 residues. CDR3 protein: CASSEPRQVMNSPLHF. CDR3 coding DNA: TGTGCCAGCAGTGAGCCTCGACAGGTTATGAATTCACCCCTCCACTTT.

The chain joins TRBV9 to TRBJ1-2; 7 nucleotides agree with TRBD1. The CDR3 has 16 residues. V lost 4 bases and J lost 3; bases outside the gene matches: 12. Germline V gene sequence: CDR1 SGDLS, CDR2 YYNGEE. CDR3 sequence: CASSSRKTGWDYGYTF. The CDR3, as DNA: TGTGCCAGCAGCTCCCGGAAGACAGGGTGGGACTATGGCTACACCTTC.

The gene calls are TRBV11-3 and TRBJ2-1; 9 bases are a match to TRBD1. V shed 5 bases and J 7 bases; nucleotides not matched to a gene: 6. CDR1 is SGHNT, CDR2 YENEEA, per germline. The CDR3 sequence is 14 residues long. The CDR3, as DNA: TGTGCCAGCAGCCCCGGGACAGGGCCAAATGAGCAGTTCTTC. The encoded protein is CASSPGTGPNEQFF.

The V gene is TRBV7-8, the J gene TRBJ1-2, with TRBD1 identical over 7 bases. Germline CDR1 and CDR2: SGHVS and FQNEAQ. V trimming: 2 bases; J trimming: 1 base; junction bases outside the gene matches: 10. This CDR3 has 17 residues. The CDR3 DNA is TGTGCCAGCAGCTTAAGGCAGCAGGGGGAGTTTAACTATGGCTACACCTTC. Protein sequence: CASSLRQQGEFNYGYTF. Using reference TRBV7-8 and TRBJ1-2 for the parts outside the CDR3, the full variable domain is GAGVSQSPRYKVAKRGQDVALRCDPISGHVSLFWYQQALGQGPEFLTYFQNEAQLDKSGLPSDRFFAERPEGSVSTLKIQRTQQEDSAVYLCASSLRQQGEFNYGYTFGSGTRLTVV.

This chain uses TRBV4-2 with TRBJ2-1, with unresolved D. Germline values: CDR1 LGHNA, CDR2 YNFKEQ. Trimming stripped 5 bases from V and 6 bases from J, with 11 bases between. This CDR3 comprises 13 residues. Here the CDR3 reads CASSSPTGNEQFF. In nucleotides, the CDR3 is TGTGCCAGCAGCTCACCGACTGGCAATGAGCAGTTCTTC.